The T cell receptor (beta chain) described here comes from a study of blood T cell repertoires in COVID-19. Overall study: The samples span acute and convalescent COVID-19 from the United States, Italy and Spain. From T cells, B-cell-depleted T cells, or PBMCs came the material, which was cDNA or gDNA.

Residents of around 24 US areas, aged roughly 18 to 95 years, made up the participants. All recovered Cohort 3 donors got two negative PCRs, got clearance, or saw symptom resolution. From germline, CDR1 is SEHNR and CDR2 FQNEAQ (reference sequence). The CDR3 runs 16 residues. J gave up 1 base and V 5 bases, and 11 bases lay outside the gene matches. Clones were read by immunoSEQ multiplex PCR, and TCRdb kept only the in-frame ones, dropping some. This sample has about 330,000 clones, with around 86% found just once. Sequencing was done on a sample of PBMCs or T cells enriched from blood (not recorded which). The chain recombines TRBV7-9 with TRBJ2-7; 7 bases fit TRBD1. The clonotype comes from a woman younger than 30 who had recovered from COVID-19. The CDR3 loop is CASSPPRQGESYEQYF. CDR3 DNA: TGTGCCAGCAGCCCCCCCCGGCAGGGGGAATCCTACGAGCAGTACTTC.